The rows below give T cell receptor beta chains drawn from one sample of a study of control samples from healthy donors and cancer patients. Sequencing was performed with immunoSEQ multiplex PCR; in TCRdb, only in-frame clones are kept and a portion is missing. The data hold around 86,000 clones, with around 90% observed a single time. The specimen sequenced was PBMCs. Every receptor here comes from a woman aged 55-70 years with head and neck cancer. The CDR3 runs from the conserved cysteine through the conserved F or W. D genes are given only for firm matches. Clone size is not always given. Where it is, it says once, few, many or a class for expanded clones.

>TRBV6-2/TRBV6-3|-|-|TRBJ1-5|16
TGTGCCAGCAGTCCCACCTTTAGCTACCGGGAACAGCCCCAGCATTTT
CASSPTFSYREQPQHF
>TRBV27|TRBD2|-|TRBJ2-7|16
TGTGCCAGCAGTTCCGGGACTAGCGGGAGGTTGAATGAGCAGTACTTC
CASSSGTSGRLNEQYF
>TRBV28|TRBD1|once|TRBJ1-2|15
TGTGCCAGCAGTTATGGGACAGGGAGGGGCTATGGCTACACCTTC
CASSYGTGRGYGYTF
>TRBV11-3|-|-|TRBJ2-2|13
TGTGCCAGCAGCTTAGTAGGGGACGGGGAGCTGTTTTTT
CASSLVGDGELFF
>TRBV27|TRBD1|once|TRBJ2-2|14
TGTGCCAGCAGGGGGACAGGGGGAACCGGGGAGCTGTTTTTT
CASRGTGGTGELFF
>TRBV6-1|-|-|TRBJ2-1|13
TGTGCCAGCAGTGAAGACCCCAGGGTCCAGCAGTTCTTC
CASSEDPRVQQFF
>TRBV25-1|-|-|TRBJ2-5|15
TGTGCCAGCAGTGTTTGGATGTCTACGGGAGAGACCCAGTACTTC
CASSVWMSTGETQYF
>TRBV7-2|TRBD2|-|TRBJ2-1|15
TGTGCCAGCAGCTTAAGGGTAGCGGGAGAGGGGGAGCAGTTCTTC
CASSLRVAGEGEQFF
>TRBV28|TRBD1|-|TRBJ1-6|14
TGTGCCAGCGGGAGGACAGGGATGGTTTCACCCCTCCACTTT
CASGRTGMVSPLHF
>TRBV4-1|-|few|TRBJ1-1|16
TGCGCCAGCAGCCAAGCTGTCCGGGGCAGGAACACTGAAGCTTTCTTT
CASSQAVRGRNTEAFF
>TRBV6-5|TRBD1|-|TRBJ2-7|15
TGTGCCAGCAGCAGGGGACAGGGAGGCACCTACGAGCAGTACTTC
CASSRGQGGTYEQYF
>TRBV19|-|-|TRBJ2-1|17
TGTGCCAGTAGCACCACTCAGGGGAAAAGCTCCTACAATGAGCAGTTCTTC
CASSTTQGKSSYNEQFF
>TRBV5-1|-|-|TRBJ2-6|14
TGCGCCAGCAGCTTGGGCCCTGGGGCCAACGTCCTGACTTTC
CASSLGPGANVLTF
>TRBV7-6|-|-|TRBJ2-3|14
TGTGCCAGCAGCTTAGTTAAGGGGACAGATACGCAGTATTTT
CASSLVKGTDTQYF
>TRBV7-2|TRBD2|-|TRBJ2-1|15
TGTGCCAGCAGCTTACGGGCTAGCGGGAGTTATGAGCAGTTCTTC
CASSLRASGSYEQFF
>TRBV30|TRBD2|-|TRBJ2-3|16
TGTGCCTGGACCCAAGGCCTAGCGGAACTCACAGATACGCAGTATTTT
CAWTQGLAELTDTQYF
>TRBV7-2|-|-|TRBJ1-3|16
TGTGCCAGCAGCTTAGGTGGGGGAGGGTCTGGAAACACCATATATTTT
CASSLGGGGSGNTIYF
>TRBV10-3|TRBD2|-|TRBJ2-3|15
TGTGCCATCAGTGAGTCGGTAGCGGGACCAACTACGCAGTATTTT
CAISESVAGPTTQYF
>TRBV4-2|TRBD2|-|TRBJ2-7|17
TGTGCCAGCAGCCTATCTATAGCGGGAGGTACTTCCTACGAGCAGTACTTC
CASSLSIAGGTSYEQYF
>TRBV28|-|-|TRBJ1-4|14
TGTGCCAGCATCCCCGACAGCCTTAATGAAAAACTGTTTTTT
CASIPDSLNEKLFF
>TRBV29-1|TRBD2|-|TRBJ2-2|15
TGCAGCGTAGTCTCTGCGGGAGATAACACCGGGGAGCTGTTTTTT
CSVVSAGDNTGELFF
>TRBV5-4|-|-|TRBJ2-5|16
TGTGCCAGCAGCTTGATGGTTGCAGGGCCCCGCGAGACCCAGTACTTC
CASSLMVAGPRETQYF
>TRBV4-3|-|few|TRBJ2-1|15
TGCGCCAGCAGCCTCCGCCAGAACGGGCACGACGAGCAGTTCTTC
CASSLRQNGHDEQFF
>TRBV7-7|-|-|TRBJ1-4|15
TGTGCTAGCAGCTTAGACGCCCAACCGGGTGAAAAACTGTTTTTT
CASSLDAQPGEKLFF
>TRBV19|-|-|TRBJ2-3|14
TGTGCCAGTAGTATATTGGAGGGTAGGGATACGCAGTATTTT
CASSILEGRDTQYF
>TRBV4-1|-|few|TRBJ2-7|17
TGCGCCAGCAGCCAAGAAGGAGCTGGGTTCCCCGCCTACGAGCAGTACTTC
CASSQEGAGFPAYEQYF